This T cell receptor (beta chain) comes out of a study of blood T cells in healthy people across ages. This clonotype was detected only once. Antigen unknown. Every sample gave at least 5 micrograms of total RNA when it was extracted. The CDR3 consists of 16 residues. V was cut by 2 bases and J by 8 bases, with 21 bases left in between. Germline loops: CDR1 SEHNR, CDR2 FQNEAQ (reference sequence). Whole-study findings and limits: With naive T cell percentage, TCR beta diversity showed a strong correlation.

Together with a sample-barcoded 5' primer, a J-beta primer mix was included in a second PCR lasting about 7 to 12 cycles. TCRdb fed the 5' RACE reads into MiXCR, producing one record per CDR3 protein. The repertoire holds fewer than 1 million distinct CDR3 sequences, with around 42% as singletons. This TCR came from a man in his 60s in good health. Sequencing was performed on blood. The J gene is TRBJ1-2, the V gene TRBV7-9; TRBD1 is a possible D gene (6 bases). CDR3 bases: TGTGCCAGCAGCTTATTCGAGAGTGAGGGGGGCACCGGCTACACCTTC. Translation gives CASSLFESEGGTGYTF.